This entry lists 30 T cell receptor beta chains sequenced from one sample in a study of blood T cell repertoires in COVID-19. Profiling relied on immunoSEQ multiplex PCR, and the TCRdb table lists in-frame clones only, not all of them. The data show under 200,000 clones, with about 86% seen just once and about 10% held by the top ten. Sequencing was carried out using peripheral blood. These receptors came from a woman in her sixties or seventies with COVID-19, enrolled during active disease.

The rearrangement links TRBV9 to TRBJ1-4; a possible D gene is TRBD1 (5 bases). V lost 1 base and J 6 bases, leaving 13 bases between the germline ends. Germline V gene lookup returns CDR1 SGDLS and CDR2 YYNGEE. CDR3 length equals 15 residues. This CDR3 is CASSVSTQGYEKLFF. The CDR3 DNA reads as TGTGCCAGCAGCGTATCCACGCAGGGATATGAAAAACTGTTTTTT.

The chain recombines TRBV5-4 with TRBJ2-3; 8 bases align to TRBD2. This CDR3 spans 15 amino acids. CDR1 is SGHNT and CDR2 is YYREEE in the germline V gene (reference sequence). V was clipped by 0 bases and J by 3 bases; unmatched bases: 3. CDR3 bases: TGTGCCAGCAGCTTGGATAGCGGGACGACAGATACGCAGTATTTT. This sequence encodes CASSLDSGTTDTQYF.

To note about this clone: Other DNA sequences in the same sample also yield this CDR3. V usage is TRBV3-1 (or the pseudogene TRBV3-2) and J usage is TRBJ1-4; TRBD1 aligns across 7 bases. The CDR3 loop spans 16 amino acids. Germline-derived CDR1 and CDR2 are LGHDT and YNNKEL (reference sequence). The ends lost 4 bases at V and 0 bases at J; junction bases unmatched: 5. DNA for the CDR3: TGTGCCAGCAGCCTCCTAGGACAGGCAACTAATGAAAAACTGTTTTTT. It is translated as CASSLLGQATNEKLFF.

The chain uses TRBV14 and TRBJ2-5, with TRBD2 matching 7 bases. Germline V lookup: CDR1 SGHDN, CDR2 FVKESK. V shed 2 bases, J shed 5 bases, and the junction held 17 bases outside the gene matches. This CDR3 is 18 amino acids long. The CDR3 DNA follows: TGTGCCAGCAGCCAAAGGGCTGTCTTGCGGGAGAGGAATGAGACCCAGTACTTC. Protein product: CASSQRAVLRERNETQYF.

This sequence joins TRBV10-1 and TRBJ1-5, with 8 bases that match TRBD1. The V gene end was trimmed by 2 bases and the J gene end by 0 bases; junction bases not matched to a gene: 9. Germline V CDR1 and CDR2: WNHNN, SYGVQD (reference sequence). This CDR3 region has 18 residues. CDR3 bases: TGCGCCAGCAGTGAGAGAGGAACGGACAGGGATAGCAATCAGCCCCAGCATTTT. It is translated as CASSERGTDRDSNQPQHF.

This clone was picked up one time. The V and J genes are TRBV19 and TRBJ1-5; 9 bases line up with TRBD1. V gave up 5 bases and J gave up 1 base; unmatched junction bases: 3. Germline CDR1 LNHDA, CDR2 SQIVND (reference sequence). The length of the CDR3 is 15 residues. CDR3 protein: CASSLTGGSNQPQHF. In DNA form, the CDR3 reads TGTGCCAGTAGTTTGACAGGGGGGAGCAATCAGCCCCAGCATTTT.

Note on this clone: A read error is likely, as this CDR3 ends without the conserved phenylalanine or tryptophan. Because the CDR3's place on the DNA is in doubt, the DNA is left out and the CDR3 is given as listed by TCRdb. CDR3 sequence: CASSSTPLAGGPI. The chain is built from TRBV7-9 and TRBJ2-7; the table's D call of TRBD2 was not tested on the DNA. From its first to its last residue, the CDR3 has 13 amino acids. Germline assignment: CDR1 SEHNR and CDR2 FQNEAQ (reference sequence).

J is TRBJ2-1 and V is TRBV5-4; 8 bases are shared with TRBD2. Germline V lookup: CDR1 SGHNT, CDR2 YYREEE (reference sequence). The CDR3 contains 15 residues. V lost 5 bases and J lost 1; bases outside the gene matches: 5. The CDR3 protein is CASRVAGSSYNEQFF. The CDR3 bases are TGTGCCAGCAGAGTAGCGGGAAGTTCCTACAATGAGCAGTTCTTC.

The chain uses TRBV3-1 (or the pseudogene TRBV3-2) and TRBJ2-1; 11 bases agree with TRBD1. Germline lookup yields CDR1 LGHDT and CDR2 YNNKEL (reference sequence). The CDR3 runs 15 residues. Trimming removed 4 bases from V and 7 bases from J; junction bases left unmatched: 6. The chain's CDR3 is CASSRGQGAQNEQFF. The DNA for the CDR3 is TGTGCCAGCAGCCGAGGACAGGGGGCGCAAAATGAGCAGTTCTTC.

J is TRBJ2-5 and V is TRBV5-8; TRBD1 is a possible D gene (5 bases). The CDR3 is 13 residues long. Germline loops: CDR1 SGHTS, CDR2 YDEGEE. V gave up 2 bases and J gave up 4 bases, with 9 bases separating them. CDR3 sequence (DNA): TGTGCCAGCAGCTTTGTAGGGGTAGAGACCCAGTACTTC. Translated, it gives CASSFVGVETQYF.

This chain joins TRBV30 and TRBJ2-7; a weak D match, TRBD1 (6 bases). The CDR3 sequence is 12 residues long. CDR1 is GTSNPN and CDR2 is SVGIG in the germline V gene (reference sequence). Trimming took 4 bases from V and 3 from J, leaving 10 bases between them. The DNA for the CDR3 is TGTGCCTGGAATAGACAGGACTACGAGCAGTACTTC. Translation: CAWNRQDYEQYF. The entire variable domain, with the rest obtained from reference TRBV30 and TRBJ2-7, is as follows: SQTIHQWPATLVQPVGSPLSLECTVEGTSNPNLYWYRQAAGRGLQLLFYSVGIGQISSEVPQNLSASRPQDRQFILSSKKLLLSDSGFYLCAWNRQDYEQYFGPGTRLTVT.

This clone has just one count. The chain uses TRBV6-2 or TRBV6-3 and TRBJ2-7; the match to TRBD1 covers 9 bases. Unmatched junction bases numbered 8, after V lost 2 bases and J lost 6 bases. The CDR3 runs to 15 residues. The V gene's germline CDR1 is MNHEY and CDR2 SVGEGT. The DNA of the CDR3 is TGTGCCAGCAGTTACGGGTCACAGGGGGCCGGCGAGCAGTACTTC. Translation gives CASSYGSQGAGEQYF.

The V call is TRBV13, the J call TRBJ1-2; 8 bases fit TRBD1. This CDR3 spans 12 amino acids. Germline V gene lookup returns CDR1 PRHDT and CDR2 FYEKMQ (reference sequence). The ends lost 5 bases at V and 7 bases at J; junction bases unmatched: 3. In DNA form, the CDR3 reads TGTGCCAGCAGCCGACAGGGGTTTGGCTACACCTTC. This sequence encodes CASSRQGFGYTF.

The CDR3 region has the DNA TGTGCCAGCAGCGCTTATGGGACAGGGAGGGGTGAAGCTTTCTTT. As protein: CASSAYGTGRGEAFF. The chain recombines TRBV9 with TRBJ1-1; 9 nucleotides agree with TRBD1. The CDR3 has 15 residues. With V trimmed by 3 bases and J by 7 bases, 10 bases remained unmatched. The germline V gene encodes CDR1 SGDLS and CDR2 YYNGEE.

The CDR3 bases are TGTGCCAGCAGTGAAAGAGGAGGACAGGGAAATTCACCCCTCCACTTT. Translating gives CASSERGGQGNSPLHF. The chain carries TRBV2 and TRBJ1-6; 8 bases match TRBD1. The length of the CDR3 is 16 residues. Trimming at V came to 2 bases and at J to 7 bases, leaving 7 bases not matched to a gene. Germline loops: CDR1 SNHLY, CDR2 FYNNEI.

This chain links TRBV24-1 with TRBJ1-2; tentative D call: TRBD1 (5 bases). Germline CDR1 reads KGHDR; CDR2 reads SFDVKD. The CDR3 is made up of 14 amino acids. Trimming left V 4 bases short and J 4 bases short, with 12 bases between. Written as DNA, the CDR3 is TGTGCCACCAGTGAGCGGGGACCCAGCTATGGCTACACCTTC. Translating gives CATSERGPSYGYTF.

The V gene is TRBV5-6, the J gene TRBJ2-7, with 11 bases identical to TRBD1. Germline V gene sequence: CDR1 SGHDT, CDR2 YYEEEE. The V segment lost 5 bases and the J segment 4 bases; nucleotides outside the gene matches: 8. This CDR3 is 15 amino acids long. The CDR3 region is CASSYAGTGGYEQYF. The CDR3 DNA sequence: TGTGCCAGCAGTTATGCCGGGACAGGGGGATACGAGCAGTACTTC.

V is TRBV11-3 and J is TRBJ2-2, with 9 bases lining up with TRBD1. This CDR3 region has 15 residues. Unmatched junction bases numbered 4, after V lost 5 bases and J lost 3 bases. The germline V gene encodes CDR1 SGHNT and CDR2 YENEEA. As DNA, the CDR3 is TGTGCCAGCAGCCCCCGGACAGGGGACACCGGGGAGCTGTTTTTT. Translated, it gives CASSPRTGDTGELFF.

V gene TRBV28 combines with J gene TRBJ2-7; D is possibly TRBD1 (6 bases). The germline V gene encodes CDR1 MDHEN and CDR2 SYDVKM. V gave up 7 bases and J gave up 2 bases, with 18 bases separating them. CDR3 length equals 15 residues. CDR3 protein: CASNPTGLSTYEQYF. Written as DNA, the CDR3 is TGTGCCAGCAACCCGACAGGATTATCCACCTACGAGCAGTACTTC. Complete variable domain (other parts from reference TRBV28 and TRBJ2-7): DVKVTQSSRYLVKRTGEKVFLECVQDMDHENMFWYRQDPGLGLRLIYFSYDVKMKEKGDIPEGYSVSREKKERFSLILESASTNQTSMYLCASNPTGLSTYEQYFGPGTRLTVT.

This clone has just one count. The CDR3 region has the DNA TGTGCCAGCAGGGTTCGGGGGGCGCCGGACTATGGCTACACCTTC. This codes for CASRVRGAPDYGYTF. J is TRBJ1-2 and V is TRBV6-5; a possible D gene is TRBD1 (6 bases). CDR3 length: 15 amino acids. From germline, CDR1 is MNHEY and CDR2 SVGAGI. With 6 bases removed from V and 3 bases from J, the gap between germline ends came to 17 bases.

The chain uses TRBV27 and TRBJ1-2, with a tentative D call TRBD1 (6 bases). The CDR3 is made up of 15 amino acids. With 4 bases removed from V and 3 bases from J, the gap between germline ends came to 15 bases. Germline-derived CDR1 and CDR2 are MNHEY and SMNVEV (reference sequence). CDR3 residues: CASSSQSAGDYGYTF. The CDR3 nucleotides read TGTGCCAGCAGTTCCCAGTCGGCAGGGGACTATGGCTACACCTTC.

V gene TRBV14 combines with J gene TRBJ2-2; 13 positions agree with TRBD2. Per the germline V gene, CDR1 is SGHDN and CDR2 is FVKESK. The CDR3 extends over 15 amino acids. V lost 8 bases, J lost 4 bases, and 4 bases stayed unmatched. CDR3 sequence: CASGWTSGSTGELFF. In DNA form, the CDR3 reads TGTGCCAGCGGCTGGACTAGCGGGAGCACCGGGGAGCTGTTTTTT.

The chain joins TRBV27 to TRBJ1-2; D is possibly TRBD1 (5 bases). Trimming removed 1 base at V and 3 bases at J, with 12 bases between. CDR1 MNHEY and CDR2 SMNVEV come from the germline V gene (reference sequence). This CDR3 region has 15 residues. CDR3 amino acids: CASSLFQGLDYGYTF. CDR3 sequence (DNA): TGTGCCAGCAGTTTATTTCAGGGCCTCGACTATGGCTACACCTTC.

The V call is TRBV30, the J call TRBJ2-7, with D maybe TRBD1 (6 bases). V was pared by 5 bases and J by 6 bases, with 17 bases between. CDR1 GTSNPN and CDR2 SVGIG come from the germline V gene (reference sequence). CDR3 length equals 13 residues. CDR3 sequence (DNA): TGTGCCTGGGGTCCGCTCAACAGGGTCGAGCAGTACTTC. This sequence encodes CAWGPLNRVEQYF.

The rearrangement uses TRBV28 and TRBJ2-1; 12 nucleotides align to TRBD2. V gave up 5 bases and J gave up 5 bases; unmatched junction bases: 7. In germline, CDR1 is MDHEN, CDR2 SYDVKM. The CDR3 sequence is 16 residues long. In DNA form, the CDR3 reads TGTGCCAGCAGTCCCACACTAGCGGGGGGTGACAATGAGCAGTTCTTC. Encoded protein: CASSPTLAGGDNEQFF. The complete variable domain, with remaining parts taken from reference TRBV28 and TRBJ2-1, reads DVKVTQSSRYLVKRTGEKVFLECVQDMDHENMFWYRQDPGLGLRLIYFSYDVKMKEKGDIPEGYSVSREKKERFSLILESASTNQTSMYLCASSPTLAGGDNEQFFGPGTRLTVL.

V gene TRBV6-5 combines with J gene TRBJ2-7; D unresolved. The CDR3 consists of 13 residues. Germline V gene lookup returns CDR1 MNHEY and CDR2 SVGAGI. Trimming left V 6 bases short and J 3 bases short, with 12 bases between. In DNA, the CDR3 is TGTGCCAGCAGCTCACTAATTAGCTACGAGCAGTACTTC. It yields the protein CASSSLISYEQYF.

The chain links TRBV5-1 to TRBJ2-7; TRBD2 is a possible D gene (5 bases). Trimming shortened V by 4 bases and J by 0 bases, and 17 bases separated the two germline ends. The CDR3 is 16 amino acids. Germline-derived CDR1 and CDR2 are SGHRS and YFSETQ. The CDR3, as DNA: TGCGCCAGCAGCCCCGGGGAGCGGCTGGTCTCCTACGAGCAGTACTTC. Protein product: CASSPGERLVSYEQYF.

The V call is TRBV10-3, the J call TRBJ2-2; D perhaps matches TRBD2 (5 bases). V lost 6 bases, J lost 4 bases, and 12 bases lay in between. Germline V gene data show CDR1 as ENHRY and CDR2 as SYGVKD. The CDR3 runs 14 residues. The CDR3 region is CAIRVFGGTGELFF. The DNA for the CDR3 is TGTGCCATCAGAGTTTTCGGAGGCACCGGGGAGCTGTTTTTT.

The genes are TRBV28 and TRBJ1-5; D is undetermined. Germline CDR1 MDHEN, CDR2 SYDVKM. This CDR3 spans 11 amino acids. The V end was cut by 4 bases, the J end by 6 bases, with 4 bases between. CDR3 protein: CASSSFQPQHF. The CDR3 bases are TGTGCCAGCAGTTCTTTTCAGCCCCAGCATTTT.

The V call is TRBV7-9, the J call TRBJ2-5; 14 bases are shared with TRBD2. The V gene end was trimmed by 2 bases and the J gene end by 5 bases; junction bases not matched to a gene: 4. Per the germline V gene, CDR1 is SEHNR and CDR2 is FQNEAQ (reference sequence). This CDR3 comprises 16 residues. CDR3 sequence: CASSLLGLAGAETQYF. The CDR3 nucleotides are TGTGCCAGCAGCTTATTGGGACTAGCGGGAGCGGAGACCCAGTACTTC.